The next 6 T cell receptor beta chains were all read from a single sample in a study of identical twins (dated by TCRdb to the mid-2010s). Libraries came from 5' RACE. The data were produced on an Illumina HiSeq 2000. TCRdb reworked the public reads: Q25 trimming with fastp, MiXCR clone assembly, productive beta chains retained. For every CDR3 protein sequence, its rows merge into one entry that carries the most common genes and DNA. This sample lists about 570,000 distinct CDR3 sequences; more than 9% were detected once. The ten largest account for approximately 3.2% of the sample. These data also formed part of another study, on yellow fever vaccine responses in identical twins.

Input material: PBMCs. The origin of the receptors is a woman aged 18 to 35 in good health.

This clonotype was recorded at least ten times. J is TRBJ1-2 and V is TRBV4-1, with 7 bases matching TRBD1. This CDR3 region has 13 residues. V dropped 2 bases and J dropped 8; count of bases not matched to a gene: 5. The V gene's germline CDR1 is MGHRA and CDR2 YSYEKL. CDR3 region: CASSQINRGGYTF. The CDR3 nucleotides are TGCGCCAGCAGCCAAATAAACAGGGGAGGCTACACCTTC.

The gene calls are TRBV2 and TRBJ2-2; 7 nucleotides align to TRBD1. The CDR3 is made up of 15 amino acids. V lost 6 bases to trimming and J lost 7 bases; unmatched junction nucleotides: 11. Germline CDR1 is SNHLY and CDR2 is FYNNEI. For the CDR3, the DNA is TGTGCCAGCAGAATGACAGGGCCCGCTATCGGGGAGCTGTTTTTT. Translating it yields CASRMTGPAIGELFF.

This clonotype appeared a few times. This chain joins TRBV10-1 and TRBJ2-7; 7 bases are shared with TRBD1. Germline loops: CDR1 WNHNN, CDR2 SYGVQD (reference sequence). The V gene end was trimmed by 8 bases and the J gene end by 2 bases; junction bases not matched to a gene: 9. The CDR3 runs to 14 residues. This chain's CDR3 is CASDDRERTYEQYF. CDR3 sequence (DNA): TGCGCCAGCGATGACAGGGAAAGAACCTACGAGCAGTACTTC.

This chain connects TRBV30 to TRBJ2-7; 12 bases map to TRBD2. Germline lookup yields CDR1 GTSNPN and CDR2 SVGIG (reference sequence). The CDR3 totals 14 residues. V shed 3 bases and J 4 bases; nucleotides not matched to a gene: 4. This CDR3 is CAWRLAGGVYEQYF. The CDR3 DNA is TGTGCCTGGAGGCTAGCGGGGGGGGTTTACGAGCAGTACTTC.

This clonotype has a handful of counts. V usage is TRBV7-2 and J usage is TRBJ2-1; tentative D call: TRBD1 (6 bases). CDR3 size: 17 residues. V lost 4 bases to trimming and J lost 0 bases, with 16 bases between them. Per the germline V gene, CDR1 is SGHTA and CDR2 is FQGNSA. This chain's CDR3 is CASSSRQVPSSYNEQFF. The CDR3 nucleotides are TGTGCCAGCAGCTCGAGACAGGTCCCGAGCTCCTACAATGAGCAGTTCTTC. The variable domain in full, completed from reference TRBV7-2 and TRBJ2-1, reads GAGVSQSPSNKVTEKGKDVELRCDPISGHTALYWYRQSLGQGLEFLIYFQGNSAPDKSGLPSDRFSAERTGGSVSTLTIQRTQQEDSAVYLCASSSRQVPSSYNEQFFGPGTRLTVL.

This clonotype showed up just a few times. The gene calls are TRBV5-1 and TRBJ1-2, with D possibly matching TRBD1 (5 bases). V lost 4 bases and J 8 bases, leaving 24 bases between the germline ends. CDR1 is SGHRS and CDR2 is YFSETQ in the germline V gene. This CDR3 contains 16 residues. The CDR3, as DNA: TGCGCCAGCAGCCCATTCCCGGGACCCTCTTCGGAGGGCTACACCTTC. Amino acid sequence: CASSPFPGPSSEGYTF.